A selection of T cell receptor beta chains follows, all from one sample in a study of blood T cell dynamics during melanoma immunotherapy. Some clones are missing from TCRdb's copy, which holds only in-frame ones; the method was immunoSEQ multiplex PCR. The data show 8,500 or so clones, with 70% to 90% seen just once and around 2% held by the top ten. Material: blood, obtained from a patient treated with checkpoint blockade. Receptor source: a human donor with melanoma. Both conserved end residues are part of each CDR3. Each record gives: clone size, V gene, J gene, D gene, CDR3 DNA, CDR3 protein. A D gene is named only where the DNA matches it firmly. Clone size is given for some rows only: seen once, a few or many times, or a class if the clone is expanded.

>NA|TRBV4-2|TRBJ1-4|NA
TGTACCAGCAGCCAAGAACCTCGAAAGGGCACCGCCACGAATGAAAAACTGTTTTTT
CTSSQEPRKGTATNEKLFF
>NA|TRBV4-3|TRBJ1-5|TRBD1
TGCGCCAGCAGCTTTAACAGGGGTGAGCCCCAGCATTTT
CASSFNRGEPQHF
>NA|TRBV7-8|TRBJ1-5|NA
TGTGCCAGCAGCTCCCGGGAGACCTACGGGCGGTATAGCAATCAGCCCCAGCATTTT
CASSSRETYGRYSNQPQHF
>once|TRBV19|TRBJ1-1|NA
TGTGCCAGTAGTATCTCAGGGGCCGGAACTGAAGCTTTCTTT
CASSISGAGTEAFF
>NA|TRBV15|TRBJ2-7|NA
TGTGCCACCAGCAGAGCCGGTATGGACGGTTCCTACGAGCAGTACTTC
CATSRAGMDGSYEQYF
>NA|TRBV7-9|TRBJ2-7|NA
TGTGCCAGCAGCTTGGGTCTATCCCCCGAGCAGTACTTC
CASSLGLSPEQYF
>NA|TRBV15|TRBJ1-1|NA
TGTGCCACCAGCAAGACAGGGAACACTGAAGCTTTCTTT
CATSKTGNTEAFF
>NA|TRBV4-1|TRBJ2-7|NA
TGCGCCAGCAGCGCCGGGACCAGAGGGCGCGAGCAGTACTTC
CASSAGTRGREQYF
>few|TRBV28|TRBJ1-5|NA
TGTGCCAGCAGAGTAGGGGGAGCCAGTAATCAGCCCCAGCATTTT
CASRVGGASNQPQHF
>NA|TRBV18|TRBJ1-3|NA
TGTGCCAGCTCACCACTGCTGGAGAACTCTGGAAACACCATATATTTT
CASSPLLENSGNTIYF
>NA|TRBV19|TRBJ2-7|TRBD1
TGTGCCAGTAGTCCGGGACAGGGGGCTTTCTACGAGCAGTACTTC
CASSPGQGAFYEQYF
>NA|TRBV7-9|TRBJ1-1|TRBD1
TGTGCCAGCAGCCCATGGGCAGGGGGTGAAGCTTTCTTT
CASSPWAGGEAFF
>NA|TRBV2|TRBJ1-5|TRBD1
TGTGCCAGCAAGACGGACAGGGGAATTAATCAGCCCCAGCATTTT
CASKTDRGINQPQHF
>NA|TRBV7-2|TRBJ1-1|NA
TGTGCCAGCAGCTTAACAGCACGGCTGAACACTGAAGCTTTCTTT
CASSLTARLNTEAFF
>NA|TRBV7-2|TRBJ2-7|NA
TGTGCCAGCAGCTTAACGCCCGGGGCCGAGGTCTCCGAGCAGTACTTC
CASSLTPGAEVSEQYF